Following are 6 T cell receptor beta chains from one sample sequenced in a study of OX40 agonist ivuxolimab in advanced cancers. This table comes from immunoSEQ multiplex PCR, and its TCRdb copy is limited to in-frame clones, with some not included. The table includes 77,000 or so clones, about 87% detected once. The source material was CD4+ or CD8+ T cells sorted from blood, sampled in a trial of the OX40 agonist ivuxolimab. The receptors here all came from an adult with an advanced solid tumor such as melanoma, head and neck, liver or kidney cancer.

The chain recombines TRBV7-2 with TRBJ1-4; D gene ambiguous. Trimming stripped 3 bases from V and 0 bases from J, with 11 bases between. Germline CDR1 SGHTA, CDR2 FQGNSA. This CDR3 contains 16 residues. CDR3 nucleotides: TGTGCCAGCAGCTTGAACGGGCCTGCAACTAATGAAAAACTGTTTTTT. Protein sequence: CASSLNGPATNEKLFF.

This chain joins TRBV18 and TRBJ1-2; D perhaps matches TRBD1 (6 bases). The V end lost 4 bases, the J end lost 4 bases, and 10 bases lay between the germline ends. The CDR3 is made up of 13 amino acids. Germline CDR1 reads KGHSH; CDR2 reads LQKENI. In DNA, the CDR3 is TGTGCCAGCTCACAAGGACAGATCTATGGCTACACCTTC. It specifies CASSQGQIYGYTF.

The chain recombines TRBV15 with TRBJ1-2; D gene ambiguous. CDR1 is LNHNV, CDR2 YYDKDF, per germline (reference sequence). The CDR3 consists of 14 residues. V was shortened by 1 base and J by 0 bases, with 6 bases between the two germline ends. CDR3 amino acids: CATSRVPPNYGYTF. The CDR3 DNA reads TGTGCCACCAGCAGAGTACCTCCTAACTATGGCTACACCTTC.

The DNA of the CDR3 is TGTGCCAGTAGTTATAACAGGGTACAGCCCCAGCATTTT. Its translation is CASSYNRVQPQHF. The chain carries TRBV19 and TRBJ1-5; a possible D gene is TRBD1 (6 bases). The CDR3 is 13 residues long. With 5 bases removed from V and 7 bases from J, the gap between germline ends came to 12 bases. Germline CDR1 reads LNHDA; CDR2 reads SQIVND (reference sequence).

This sequence joins TRBV5-1 and TRBJ1-2, with D hard to call. With 5 bases removed from V and 0 bases from J, the gap between germline ends came to 8 bases. CDR1 is SGHRS, CDR2 YFSETQ, per germline. CDR3 length: 13 amino acids. The CDR3 region has the DNA TGCGCCAGCAGTCCCGGGACTAACTATGGCTACACCTTC. It is translated as CASSPGTNYGYTF.

The chain joins TRBV5-1 to TRBJ2-2; 12 bases agree with TRBD1. The CDR3 runs to 15 residues. Germline V gene sequence: CDR1 SGHRS, CDR2 YFSETQ. The trim removed 7 bases at V and 3 bases at J, leaving 4 bases unmatched. CDR3 loop: CASRDRGPHTGELFF. CDR3 bases: TGCGCCAGCCGGGACAGGGGGCCCCACACCGGGGAGCTGTTTTTT.